The clone carrying this T cell receptor (beta chain) was detected only once. Its specificity is unknown. Profiling relied on immunoSEQ multiplex PCR, and the TCRdb table lists in-frame clones only, not all of them. The sample carries 73,000 or so clones, roughly 94% recorded once. This specimen belongs to a study of cytomegalovirus exposure and HLA in healthy donors. Whole-study results and caveats: It was 150 to 200 TCR beta chains that were listed as cytomegalovirus-associated.

Looked up from germline, CDR1 is SQVTM and CDR2 is ANQGSEA. Trimming left V 4 bases short and J 0 bases short, with 9 bases between. CDR3 length: 13 amino acids. The TCR sequence derives from a woman aged 18 to 35 in good health and CMV-seropositive. The chain has TRBV29-1 and TRBJ1-2; the D is unclear. Sequencing was carried out using PBMCs. The CDR3 coding sequence is TGCAGCGTTGGGGTGGGAGCTAACTATGGCTACACCTTC. Translation: CSVGVGANYGYTF.